Given below is one T cell receptor (beta chain) in context. This specimen comes from a study of control samples from healthy donors and cancer patients. The data were produced by immunoSEQ multiplex PCR, yet TCRdb's version contains in-frame clones alone and is incomplete. Of some 71,000 clones in the sample, approximately 89% were seen once. Trimming stripped 5 bases from V and 5 bases from J, with 16 bases between. This CDR3 has 14 residues. From germline, CDR1 is SGHTA and CDR2 FQGNSA. The receptor was isolated from a woman in her fifties or sixties with head and neck cancer. V is TRBV7-2 and J is TRBJ2-7; no clear D. Sequencing was performed on PBMCs. The CDR3 DNA follows: TGTGCCAGCAGCAGAATGATCGTGACGAACGAGCAGTACTTC. It encodes CASSRMIVTNEQYF. Full variable domain (rest looked up from reference TRBV7-2 and TRBJ2-7): GAGVSQSPSNKVTEKGKDVELRCDPISGHTALYWYRQSLGQGLEFLIYFQGNSAPDKSGLPSDRFSAERTGGSVSTLTIQRTQQEDSAVYLCASSRMIVTNEQYFGPGTRLTVT.